This TCR beta chain was found in a study of T cell responses to AZD1222 COVID-19 vaccine. Findings and limits, study-wide: Regions 160-218 and 743-854 held dominance among vaccine-associated CD4 TCRs, which spanned spike.

The table came from immunoSEQ multiplex PCR; TCRdb's copy has only in-frame clones and leaves some out. The sample lists 90,000 to 130,000 clones, less than 95% seen once, with 7.5% to 9% in the top ten. The V gene's germline CDR1 is SQVTM and CDR2 ANQGSEA. The V and J ends lost 0 bases and 4 bases respectively, with 18 bases between them. CDR3 length: 16 residues. Concerning this clone: Its target is unknown.

The source of this sequence is an adult in good health. V and J are TRBV29-1 and TRBJ2-5, with TRBD2 as a possible D gene (7 bases). The sequencing used peripheral blood, collected on day 0 of AZD1222 vaccination. Here the CDR3 reads CSVEDRSGGVGETQYF. The CDR3 coding sequence is TGCAGCGTTGAAGATCGGTCGGGGGGCGTGGGAGAGACCCAGTACTTC.